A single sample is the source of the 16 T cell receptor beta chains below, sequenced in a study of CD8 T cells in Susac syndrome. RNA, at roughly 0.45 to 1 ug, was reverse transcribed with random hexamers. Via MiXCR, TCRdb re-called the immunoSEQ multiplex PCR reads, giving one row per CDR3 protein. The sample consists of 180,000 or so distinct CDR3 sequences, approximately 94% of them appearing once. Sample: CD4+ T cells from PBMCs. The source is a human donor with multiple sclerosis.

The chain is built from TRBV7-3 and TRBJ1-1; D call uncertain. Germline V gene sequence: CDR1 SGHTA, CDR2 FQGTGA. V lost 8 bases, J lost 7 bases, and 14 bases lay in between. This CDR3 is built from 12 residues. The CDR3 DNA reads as TGTGCCAGCGGACGGACGGGCGGTGAAGCTTTCTTT. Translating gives CASGRTGGEAFF.

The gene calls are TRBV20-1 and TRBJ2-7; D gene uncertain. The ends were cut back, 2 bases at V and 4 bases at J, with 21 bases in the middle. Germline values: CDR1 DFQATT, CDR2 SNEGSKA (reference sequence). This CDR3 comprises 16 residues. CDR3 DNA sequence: TGCAGTGCTAGACCCCCCCTAGTTAGACACTCGTACGAGCAGTACTTC. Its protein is CSARPPLVRHSYEQYF.

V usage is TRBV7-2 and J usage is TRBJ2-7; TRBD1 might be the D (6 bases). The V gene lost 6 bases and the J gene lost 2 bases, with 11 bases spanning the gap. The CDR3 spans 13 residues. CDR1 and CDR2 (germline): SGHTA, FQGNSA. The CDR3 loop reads CASRDAGAYEQYF. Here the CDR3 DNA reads TGTGCCAGCAGGGATGCAGGGGCCTACGAGCAGTACTTC.

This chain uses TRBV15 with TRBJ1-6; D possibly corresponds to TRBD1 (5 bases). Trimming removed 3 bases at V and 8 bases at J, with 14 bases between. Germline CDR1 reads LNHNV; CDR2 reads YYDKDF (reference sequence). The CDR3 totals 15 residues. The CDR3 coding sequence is TGTGCCACCAGCAGGGAGGGGTCCGCGGATTCACCCCTCCACTTT. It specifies CATSREGSADSPLHF.

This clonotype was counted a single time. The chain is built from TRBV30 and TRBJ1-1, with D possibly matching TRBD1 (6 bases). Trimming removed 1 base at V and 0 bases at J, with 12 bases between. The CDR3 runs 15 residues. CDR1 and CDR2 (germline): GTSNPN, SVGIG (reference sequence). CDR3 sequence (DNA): TGTGCCTGGAGTGATGGGGGCTTAATGAACACTGAAGCTTTCTTT. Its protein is CAWSDGGLMNTEAFF.

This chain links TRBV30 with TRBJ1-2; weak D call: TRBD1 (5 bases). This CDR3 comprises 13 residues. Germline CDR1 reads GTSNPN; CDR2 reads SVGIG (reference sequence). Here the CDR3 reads CTSGTRVNYGYTF. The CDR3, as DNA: TGTACCTCCGGGACGCGCGTTAACTATGGCTACACCTTC.

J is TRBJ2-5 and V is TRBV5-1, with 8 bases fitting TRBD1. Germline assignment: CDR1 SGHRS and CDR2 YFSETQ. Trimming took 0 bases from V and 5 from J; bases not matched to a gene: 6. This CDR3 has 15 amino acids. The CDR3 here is CASSLGLDRAETQYF. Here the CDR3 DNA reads TGCGCCAGCAGCTTGGGGCTGGACAGGGCGGAGACCCAGTACTTC.

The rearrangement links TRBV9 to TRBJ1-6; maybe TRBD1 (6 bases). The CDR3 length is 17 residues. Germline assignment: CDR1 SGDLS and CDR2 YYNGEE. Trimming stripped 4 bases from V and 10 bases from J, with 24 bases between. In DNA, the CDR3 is TGTGCCAGCAGCCCTCGACAGGCACCCATGATAGACTCACCCCTCCACTTT. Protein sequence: CASSPRQAPMIDSPLHF. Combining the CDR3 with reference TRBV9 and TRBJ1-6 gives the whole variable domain DSGVTQTPKHLITATGQRVTLRCSPRSGDLSVYWYQQSLDQGLQFLIQYYNGEERAKGNILERFSAQQFPDLHSELNLSSLELGDSALYFCASSPRQAPMIDSPLHFGNGTRLTVT.

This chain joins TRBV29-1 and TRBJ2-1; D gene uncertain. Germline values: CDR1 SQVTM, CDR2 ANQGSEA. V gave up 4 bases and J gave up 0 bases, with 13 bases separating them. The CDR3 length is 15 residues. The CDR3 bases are TGCAGCGTTGCGTGGCTGACGAGCTCCTACAATGAGCAGTTCTTC. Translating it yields CSVAWLTSSYNEQFF.

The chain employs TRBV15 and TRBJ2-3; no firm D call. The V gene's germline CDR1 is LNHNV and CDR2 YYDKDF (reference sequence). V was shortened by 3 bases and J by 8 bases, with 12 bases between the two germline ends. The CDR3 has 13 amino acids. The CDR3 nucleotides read TGTGCCACCAGCAGGCCGGCGTTGGGTACGCAGTATTTT. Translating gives CATSRPALGTQYF.

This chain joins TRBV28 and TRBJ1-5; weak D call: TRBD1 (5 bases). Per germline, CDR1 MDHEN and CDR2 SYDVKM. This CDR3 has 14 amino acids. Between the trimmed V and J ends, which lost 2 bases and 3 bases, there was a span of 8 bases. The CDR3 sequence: CASSLGAYNQPQHF. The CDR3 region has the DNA TGTGCCAGCAGTTTAGGGGCTTACAATCAGCCCCAGCATTTT.

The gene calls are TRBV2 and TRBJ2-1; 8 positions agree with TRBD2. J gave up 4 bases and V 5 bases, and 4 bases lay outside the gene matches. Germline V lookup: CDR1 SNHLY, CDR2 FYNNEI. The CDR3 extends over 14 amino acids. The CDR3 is CASSFSGEYNEQFF. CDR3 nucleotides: TGTGCCAGCAGTTTTAGCGGGGAGTACAATGAGCAGTTCTTC.

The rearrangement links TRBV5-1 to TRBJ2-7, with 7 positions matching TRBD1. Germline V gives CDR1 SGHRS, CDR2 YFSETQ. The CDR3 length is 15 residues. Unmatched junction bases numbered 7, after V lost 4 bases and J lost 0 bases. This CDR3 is CASSRGPSSSYEQYF. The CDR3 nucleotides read TGCGCCAGCAGCAGGGGGCCGTCGAGCTCCTACGAGCAGTACTTC.

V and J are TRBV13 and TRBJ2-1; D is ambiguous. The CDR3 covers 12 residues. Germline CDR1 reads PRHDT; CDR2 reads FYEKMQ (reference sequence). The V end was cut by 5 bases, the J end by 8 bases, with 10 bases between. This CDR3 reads CASSLPFDEQFF. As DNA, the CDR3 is TGTGCCAGCAGCCTACCTTTTGATGAGCAGTTCTTC.

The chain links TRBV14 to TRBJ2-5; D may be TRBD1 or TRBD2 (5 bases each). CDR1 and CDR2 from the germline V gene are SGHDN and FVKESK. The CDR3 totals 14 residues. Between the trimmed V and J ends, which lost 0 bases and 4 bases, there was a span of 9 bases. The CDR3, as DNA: TGTGCCAGCAGCCAAGACTGGGGGACAGAGACCCAGTACTTC. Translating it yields CASSQDWGTETQYF.

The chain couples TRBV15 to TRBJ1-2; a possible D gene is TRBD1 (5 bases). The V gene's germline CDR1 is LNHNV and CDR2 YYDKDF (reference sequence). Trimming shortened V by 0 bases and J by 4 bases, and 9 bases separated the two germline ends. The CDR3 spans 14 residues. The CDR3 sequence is CATSREQVLYGYTF. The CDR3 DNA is TGTGCCACCAGCAGAGAACAGGTACTCTATGGCTACACCTTC.